Shown below are 11 T cell receptor beta chains from a single sample sequenced in a study of Graves' ophthalmopathy and Graves' hyperthyroidism. RNA transcripts yielded amplified TCR beta CDR3 regions. First-round RT-PCR employed HTBI primers, with a second-round multiplex PCR after it. TCRdb ran MiXCR on the multiplex PCR reads and lists one entry per CDR3 protein. Found here are more than 550,000 distinct CDR3 sequences, roughly two fifths of them singletons; the top ten hold roughly 3%. Sequencing was done on a sample of peripheral blood. These TCRs come from an adult man with Graves' ophthalmopathy.

This clonotype is judged medium-sized. The chain uses TRBV2 and TRBJ1-6; D ambiguous. CDR3 size: 13 residues. Germline lookup yields CDR1 SNHLY and CDR2 FYNNEI. V lost 4 bases to trimming and J lost 9 bases, with 10 bases between them. CDR3 loop: CASSGETGSPLHF. The CDR3 coding sequence is TGTGCCAGCAGTGGTGAGACTGGTTCACCCCTCCACTTT.

With regard to this clonotype: Being one base from a much bigger clone, this may be a read error. The chain carries TRBV7-2 and TRBJ1-4; 7 nucleotides match TRBD1. Germline V CDR1 and CDR2: SGHTA, FQGNSA. The CDR3 length is 15 residues. With V trimmed by 2 bases and J by 3 bases, 3 bases remained unmatched. The CDR3 DNA reads as TGTGCCAGCAGCTTACCGGGACAGTCTAATGAAAAACTGTTTTTT. It is translated as CASSLPGQSNEKLFF.

V and J are TRBV7-2 and TRBJ1-1; tentative D call: TRBD1 (5 bases). Trimming stripped 5 bases from V and 10 bases from J, with 20 bases between. Germline-derived CDR1 and CDR2 are SGHTA and FQGNSA. The CDR3 is made up of 14 amino acids. The CDR3 bases are TGTGCCAGCAGCGTGACTAGCGTTCCAGGGAGAGCTTTCTTT. Its protein product is CASSVTSVPGRAFF.

Many counts were recorded for this clonotype. The chain links TRBV6-5 to TRBJ2-2, with D possibly called TRBD1 or TRBD2 (5 bases each). Deletions cut 5 bases from V and 6 bases from J, with 16 bases between. This CDR3 spans 15 amino acids. CDR1 MNHEY and CDR2 SVGAGI come from the germline V gene. The CDR3 DNA reads as TGTGCCAGCAGTCTACCGGGACCATATCCCGGGGAGCTGTTTTTT. It is translated as CASSLPGPYPGELFF.

This chain uses TRBV2 with TRBJ1-2; TRBD1 aligns across 9 bases. The length of the CDR3 is 14 residues. Germline V gene sequence: CDR1 SNHLY, CDR2 FYNNEI. Trimming removed 6 bases from V and 4 bases from J; junction bases left unmatched: 6. CDR3 protein: CASRGDRVTYGYTF. The DNA for the CDR3 is TGTGCCAGCAGGGGGGACAGGGTGACCTATGGCTACACCTTC.

The rearrangement links TRBV7-2 to TRBJ2-5; 10 nucleotides agree with TRBD2. Trimming took 0 bases from V and 6 from J; bases not matched to a gene: 4. Germline CDR1 SGHTA, CDR2 FQGNSA. There are 15 residues in the CDR3. CDR3 DNA: TGTGCCAGCAGCTTAGCACTAGCGGGAATAAAGACCCAGTACTTC. Translating gives CASSLALAGIKTQYF.

At least ten counts were recorded for this clonotype. The CDR3: CASSRGGRTEAFF. Here the CDR3 DNA reads TGTGCCAGCAGTCGTGGAGGGAGGACTGAAGCTTTCTTT. V is TRBV6-6 and J is TRBJ1-1, with D hard to call. This CDR3 is built from 13 residues. Trimming took 5 bases from V and 5 from J, leaving 12 bases between them. CDR1 MNHNY and CDR2 SVGAGI come from the germline V gene (reference sequence).

For this clonotype: It may be a read error: a sequence one base away is much more abundant. No conserved phenylalanine or tryptophan ends this CDR3, so it is likely a read error. The rearrangement joins TRBV9 to TRBJ1-2; D not resolved. CDR1 and CDR2 from the germline V gene are SGDLS and YYNGEE. CDR3 length equals 15 residues. V was clipped by 4 bases and J by 4 bases, with 17 bases between them. The CDR3 DNA is TGTGCCAGCAGCCCCTCCTTGGGCAGCACCTATGGCTACACCCTC. It codes for CASSPSLGSTYGYTL.

This clonotype was detected many times. The rearrangement uses TRBV7-9 and TRBJ2-5, with D possibly TRBD1 on 5 matching bases. The CDR3 loop spans 14 amino acids. Trimming cost V 1 base and J 9 bases, with 15 bases left between them. Germline lookup yields CDR1 SEHNR and CDR2 FQNEAQ (reference sequence). The CDR3 spells CASSLVGRDGPQYF. DNA for the CDR3: TGTGCCAGCAGCTTAGTGGGCAGGGATGGACCCCAGTACTTC.

This clonotype was seen repeatedly, ten times or more. CDR3 in DNA: TGTGCCACCAGCAGAGTTTTCAGCGGGCAAGAGACCCAGTACTTC. Protein sequence: CATSRVFSGQETQYF. The chain uses TRBV15 and TRBJ2-5; D is possibly TRBD2 (6 bases). Germline V CDR1 and CDR2: LNHNV, YYDKDF (reference sequence). The CDR3 covers 15 residues. Trimming removed 1 base at V and 2 bases at J, with 11 bases between.

As regards this clonotype: A much larger clone lies a single base off, so this may be a read error. This chain uses TRBV6-5 with TRBJ2-5, with D tentatively TRBD2 (6 bases). CDR1 is MNHEY, CDR2 SVGAGI, per germline. Trimming took 4 bases from V and 2 from J, leaving 11 bases between them. The CDR3 has 14 residues. The CDR3 sequence: CASSFWGEQETQYF. In DNA, the CDR3 is TGTGCCAGCAGTTTCTGGGGGGAACAAGAGACCCAGTACTTC.